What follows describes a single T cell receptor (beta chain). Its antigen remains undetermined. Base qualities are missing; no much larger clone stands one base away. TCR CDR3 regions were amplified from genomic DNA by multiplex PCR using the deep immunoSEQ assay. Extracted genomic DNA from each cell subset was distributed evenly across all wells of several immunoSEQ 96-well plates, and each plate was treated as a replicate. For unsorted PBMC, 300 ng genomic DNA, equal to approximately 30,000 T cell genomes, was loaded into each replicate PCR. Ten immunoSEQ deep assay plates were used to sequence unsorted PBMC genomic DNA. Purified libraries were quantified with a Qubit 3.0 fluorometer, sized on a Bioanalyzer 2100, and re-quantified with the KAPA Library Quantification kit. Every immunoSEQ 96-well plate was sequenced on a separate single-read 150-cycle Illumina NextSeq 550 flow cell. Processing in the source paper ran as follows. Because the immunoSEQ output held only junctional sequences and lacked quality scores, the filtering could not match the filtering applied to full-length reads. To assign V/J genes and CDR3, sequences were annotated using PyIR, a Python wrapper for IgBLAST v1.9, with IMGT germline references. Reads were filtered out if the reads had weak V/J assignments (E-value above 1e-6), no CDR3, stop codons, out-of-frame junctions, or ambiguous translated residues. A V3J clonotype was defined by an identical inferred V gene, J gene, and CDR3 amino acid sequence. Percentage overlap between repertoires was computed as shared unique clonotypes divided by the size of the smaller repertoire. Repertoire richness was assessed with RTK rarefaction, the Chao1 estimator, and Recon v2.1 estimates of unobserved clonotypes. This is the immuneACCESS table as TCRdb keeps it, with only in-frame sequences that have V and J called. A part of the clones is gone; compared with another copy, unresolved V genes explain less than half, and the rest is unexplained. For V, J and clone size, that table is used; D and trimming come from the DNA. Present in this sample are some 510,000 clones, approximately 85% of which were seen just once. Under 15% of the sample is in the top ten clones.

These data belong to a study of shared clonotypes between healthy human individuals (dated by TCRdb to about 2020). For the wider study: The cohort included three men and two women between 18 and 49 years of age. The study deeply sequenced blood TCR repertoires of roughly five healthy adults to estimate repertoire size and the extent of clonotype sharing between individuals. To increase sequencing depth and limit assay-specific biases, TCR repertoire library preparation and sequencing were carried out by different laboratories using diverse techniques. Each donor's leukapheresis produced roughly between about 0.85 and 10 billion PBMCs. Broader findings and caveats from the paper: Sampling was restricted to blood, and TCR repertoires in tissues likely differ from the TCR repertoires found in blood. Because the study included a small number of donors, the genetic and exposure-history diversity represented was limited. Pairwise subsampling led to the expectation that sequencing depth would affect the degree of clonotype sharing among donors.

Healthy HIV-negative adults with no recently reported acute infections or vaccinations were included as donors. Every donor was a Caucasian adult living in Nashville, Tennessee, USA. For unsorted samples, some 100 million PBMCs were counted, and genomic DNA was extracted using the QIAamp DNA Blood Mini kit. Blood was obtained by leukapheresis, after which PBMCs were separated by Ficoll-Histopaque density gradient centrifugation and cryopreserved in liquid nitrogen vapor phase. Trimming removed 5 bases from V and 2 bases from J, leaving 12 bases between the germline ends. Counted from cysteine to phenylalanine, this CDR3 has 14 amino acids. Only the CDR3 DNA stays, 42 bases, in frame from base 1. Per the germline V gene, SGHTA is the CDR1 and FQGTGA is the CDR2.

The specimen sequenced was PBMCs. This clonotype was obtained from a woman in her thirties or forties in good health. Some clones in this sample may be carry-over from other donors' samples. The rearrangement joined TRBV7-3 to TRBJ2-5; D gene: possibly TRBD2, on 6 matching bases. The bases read TGTGCCAGCAGCCCCACGGGAGCGCAAGAGACCCAGTACTTC. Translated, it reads CASSPTGAQETQYF.